Sequencing of this TCR beta chain was carried out in a study of OX40 agonist ivuxolimab in advanced cancers. Study as a whole: The drug used for patients, ivuxolimab, was an agonistic anti-OX40 (CD134) antibody.

Generated by immunoSEQ multiplex PCR, the TCRdb table keeps only in-frame clones and is missing some. The sample shows 55,000 or so clones, less than 90% of them seen only once. The material was CD4+ or CD8+ T cells sorted from blood, obtained in a trial of the OX40 agonist ivuxolimab. The receptor comes from an adult with an advanced solid tumor such as melanoma, head and neck, liver or kidney cancer.

CDR3 nucleotides: TGTGCCAGCACCATAGGGGCTAGCGGGGGTCTGGGGACCCAGTACTTC. It translates to CASTIGASGGLGTQYF. The chain carries TRBV7-2 and TRBJ2-5; TRBD2 matches at 10 bases. Trimming removed 7 bases from V and 7 bases from J; junction bases left unmatched: 15. The CDR3 is made up of 16 amino acids. CDR1 SGHTA and CDR2 FQGNSA come from the germline V gene.